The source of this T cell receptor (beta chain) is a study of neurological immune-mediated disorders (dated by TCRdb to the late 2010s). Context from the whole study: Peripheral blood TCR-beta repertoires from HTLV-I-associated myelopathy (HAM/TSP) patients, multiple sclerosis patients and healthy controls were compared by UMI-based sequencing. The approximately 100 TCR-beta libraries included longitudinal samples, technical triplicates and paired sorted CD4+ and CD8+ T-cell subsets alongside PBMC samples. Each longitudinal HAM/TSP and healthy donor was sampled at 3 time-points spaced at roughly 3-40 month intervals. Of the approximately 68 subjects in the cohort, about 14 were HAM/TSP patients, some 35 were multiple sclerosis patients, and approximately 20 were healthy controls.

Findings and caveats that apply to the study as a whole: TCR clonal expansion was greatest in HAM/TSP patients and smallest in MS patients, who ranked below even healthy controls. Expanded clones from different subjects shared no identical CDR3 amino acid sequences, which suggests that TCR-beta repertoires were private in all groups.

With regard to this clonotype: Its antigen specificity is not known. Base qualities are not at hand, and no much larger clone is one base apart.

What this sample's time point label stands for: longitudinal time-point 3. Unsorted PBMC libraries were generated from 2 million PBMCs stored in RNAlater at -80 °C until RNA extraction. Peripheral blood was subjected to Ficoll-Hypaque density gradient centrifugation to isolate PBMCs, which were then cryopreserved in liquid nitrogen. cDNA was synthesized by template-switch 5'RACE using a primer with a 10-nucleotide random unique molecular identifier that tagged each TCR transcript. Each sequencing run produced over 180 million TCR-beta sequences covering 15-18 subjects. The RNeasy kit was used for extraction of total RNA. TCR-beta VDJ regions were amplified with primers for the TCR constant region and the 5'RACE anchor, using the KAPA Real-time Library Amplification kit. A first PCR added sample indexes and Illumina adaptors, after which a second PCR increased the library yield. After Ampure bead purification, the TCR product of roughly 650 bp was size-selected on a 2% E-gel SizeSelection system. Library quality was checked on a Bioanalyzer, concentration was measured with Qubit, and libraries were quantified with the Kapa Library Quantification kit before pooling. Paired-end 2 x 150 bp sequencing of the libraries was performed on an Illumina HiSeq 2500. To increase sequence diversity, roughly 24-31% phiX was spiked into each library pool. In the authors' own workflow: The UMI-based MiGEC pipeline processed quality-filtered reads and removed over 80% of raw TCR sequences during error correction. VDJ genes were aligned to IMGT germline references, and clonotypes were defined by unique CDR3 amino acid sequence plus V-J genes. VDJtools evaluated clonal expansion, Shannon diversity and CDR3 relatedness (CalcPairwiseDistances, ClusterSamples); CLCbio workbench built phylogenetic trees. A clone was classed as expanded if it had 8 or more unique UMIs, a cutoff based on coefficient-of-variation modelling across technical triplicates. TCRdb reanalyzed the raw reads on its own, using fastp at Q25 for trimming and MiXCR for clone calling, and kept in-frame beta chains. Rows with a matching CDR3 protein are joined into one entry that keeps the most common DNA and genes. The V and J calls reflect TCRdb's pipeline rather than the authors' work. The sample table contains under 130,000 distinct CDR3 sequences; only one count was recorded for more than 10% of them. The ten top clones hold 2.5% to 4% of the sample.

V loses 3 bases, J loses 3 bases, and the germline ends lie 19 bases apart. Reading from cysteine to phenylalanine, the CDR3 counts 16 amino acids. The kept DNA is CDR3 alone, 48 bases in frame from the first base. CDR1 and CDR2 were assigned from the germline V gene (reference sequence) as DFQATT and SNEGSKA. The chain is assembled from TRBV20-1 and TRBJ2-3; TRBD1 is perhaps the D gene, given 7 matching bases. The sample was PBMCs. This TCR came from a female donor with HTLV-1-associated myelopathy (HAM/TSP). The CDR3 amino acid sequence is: CSAREGQITETDTQYF. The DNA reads TGCAGTGCTAGGGAGGGACAGATCACGGAGACAGATACGCAGTATTTT.